This TCR beta chain was captured by sequencing in a study of blood T cell repertoires in COVID-19. Assay: immunoSEQ multiplex PCR; the TCRdb copy retains only in-frame clones and omits some. Among 60,000 to 75,000 clones, 90% to 95% were seen once, and the ten largest hold around 7.3%. The CDR3 has 15 amino acids. CDR1 is SSHAT and CDR2 is FNYEAQ in the germline V gene (reference sequence). Trimming took 4 bases from V and 5 from J; bases not matched to a gene: 7. Sequencing was performed on peripheral blood. The chain has TRBV7-7 and TRBJ2-2, with 7 bases identical to TRBD1. This sequence originates from a man aged 40-55 years with COVID-19, enrolled during active disease. The CDR3 DNA reads TGTGCCAGCAGCTCACAGACAGGGAATACCGGGGAGCTGTTTTTT. Its protein is CASSSQTGNTGELFF. Based on the CDR3 plus reference TRBV7-7 and TRBJ2-2, the full variable domain is GAGVSQSPRYKVTKRGQDVTLRCDPISSHATLYWYQQALGQGPEFLTYFNYEAQPDKSGLPSDRFSAERPEGSISTLTIQRTEQRDSAMYRCASSSQTGNTGELFFGEGSRLTVL.